These 17 T cell receptor beta chains were all obtained from the same sample, sequenced in a study of T cell clones after liver transplantation. Using immunoSEQ multiplex PCR, the repertoire was profiled, and TCRdb retains in-frame clones only, with some absent. The table records over 60,000 clones, about 80% of them present only once. The sample in question was CD4+ T cells from blood, obtained before liver transplant. These TCRs come from a human donor who received a liver transplant.

The rearrangement uses TRBV10-3 and TRBJ1-2, with TRBD1 identical over 8 bases. Germline CDR1 reads ENHRY; CDR2 reads SYGVKD. This CDR3 spans 15 amino acids. Germline trimming cut 2 bases from V and 2 bases from J; bases unmatched to any gene: 4. CDR3 nucleotides: TGTGCCATCAGTGAGGTAGACAGGGGCAACTATGGCTACACCTTC. Protein: CAISEVDRGNYGYTF.

V is TRBV6-5 and J is TRBJ2-7; D ambiguous. The germline V gene has CDR1 MNHEY and CDR2 SVGAGI. CDR3 length: 14 residues. V was cut by 4 bases and J by 2 bases, with 12 bases left in between. The CDR3 protein is CASSLTFQAYEQYF. CDR3 sequence (DNA): TGTGCCAGCAGTTTGACATTCCAGGCCTACGAGCAGTACTTC.

This clone was seen a single time. The gene calls are TRBV5-8 and TRBJ2-3; 8 nucleotides align to TRBD1. The CDR3 is 15 residues long. Losses at the gene ends were 3 bases for V and 5 bases for J; bases not matched to a gene: 8. Germline-derived CDR1 and CDR2 are SGHTS and YDEGEE. CDR3 nucleotides: TGTGCCAGCAGCTCCCCGGGACAGGCGTTAGATACGCAGTATTTT. This codes for CASSSPGQALDTQYF.

The V gene is TRBV11-2, the J gene TRBJ2-7; weak D call: TRBD2 (6 bases). V lost 1 base and J lost 2, with 12 bases in between. Germline V gene lookup returns CDR1 SGHAT and CDR2 FQNNGV. The CDR3 is 15 amino acids. DNA of the CDR3: TGTGCCAGCAGCTTAGGGGACTCGTCTACCTACGAGCAGTACTTC. As protein: CASSLGDSSTYEQYF.

The rearrangement joins TRBV2 to TRBJ1-2; 8 positions agree with TRBD1. Germline V lookup: CDR1 SNHLY, CDR2 FYNNEI. This CDR3 is 13 amino acids long. J lost 11 bases, V lost 11 bases, and 16 bases had no gene match. This CDR3 reads CAHQKGRGREYTF. The CDR3 region has the DNA TGTGCCCATCAAAAGGGCAGGGGGCGGGAGTACACCTTC.

The rearrangement uses TRBV6-1 and TRBJ2-7; the match to TRBD2 covers 9 bases. The CDR3 contains 15 residues. Germline trimming cut 7 bases from V and 0 bases from J; bases unmatched to any gene: 7. The V gene's germline CDR1 is MNHNS and CDR2 SASEGT. CDR3 in amino acids: CASTRLAVSSYEQYF. CDR3 in DNA: TGTGCCAGCACAAGACTAGCGGTAAGCTCCTACGAGCAGTACTTC.

This chain connects TRBV30 to TRBJ1-1, with D unclear. Deletions cut 5 bases from V and 5 bases from J, with 15 bases between. This CDR3 contains 13 residues. The germline CDR1 and CDR2 sequences are GTSNPN and SVGIG (reference sequence). CDR3 DNA: TGTGCCTGGTCCGGGCAGGCGGTAACTGAAGCTTTCTTT. This encodes CAWSGQAVTEAFF.

V and J are TRBV14 and TRBJ1-4, with 8 bases aligning to TRBD1. CDR1 SGHDN and CDR2 FVKESK come from the germline V gene. There are 15 residues in the CDR3. The V segment lost 4 bases and the J segment 5 bases; nucleotides outside the gene matches: 6. The CDR3 is CASSRDRGPNEKLFF. CDR3 DNA sequence: TGTGCCAGCAGCCGCGACAGGGGTCCAAATGAAAAACTGTTTTTT.

V usage is TRBV5-1 and J usage is TRBJ1-1, with unresolved D. The germline V and J ends were trimmed by 4 bases and 5 bases, with 18 bases remaining between them. The CDR3 runs 15 residues. Germline-derived CDR1 and CDR2 are SGHRS and YFSETQ. The CDR3 loop reads CASSPPATLGTEAFF. The CDR3 DNA sequence: TGCGCCAGCAGCCCCCCGGCAACCCTGGGGACTGAAGCTTTCTTT.

Only one count was recorded for this clone. V gene TRBV2 combines with J gene TRBJ2-3; TRBD1 might be the D (6 bases). CDR3 length: 15 amino acids. Per the germline V gene, CDR1 is SNHLY and CDR2 is FYNNEI. Trimming stripped 4 bases from V and 3 bases from J, with 14 bases between. The CDR3, as DNA: TGTGCCAGCAGTGGGACAGTCGTATGGACAGATACGCAGTATTTT. Its protein is CASSGTVVWTDTQYF.

V is TRBV6-1 and J is TRBJ2-7; D may be TRBD1 (6 bases). Germline V gene sequence: CDR1 MNHNS, CDR2 SASEGT. V shed 4 bases and J shed 2 bases, with 15 bases lying between them. The CDR3 consists of 15 residues. CDR3 bases: TGTGCCAGCAGTGGAGGGACACAGTTCCCCTACGAGCAGTACTTC. It codes for CASSGGTQFPYEQYF.

The chain uses TRBV5-6 and TRBJ2-3; D gene unclear. Germline lookup yields CDR1 SGHDT and CDR2 YYEEEE. The CDR3 spans 17 residues. Trimming left V 0 bases short and J 0 bases short, with 14 bases between. In nucleotides, the CDR3 is TGTGCCAGCAGCTTGGCCACATGGTACGCTAGCACAGATACGCAGTATTTT. The encoded protein is CASSLATWYASTDTQYF.

The gene calls are TRBV4-2 and TRBJ2-7; D call uncertain. The CDR3 sequence is 17 residues long. CDR1 LGHNA and CDR2 YNFKEQ come from the germline V gene. Trimming removed 3 bases from V and 2 bases from J, with 20 bases in between. The CDR3 reads CASSQNSPPAITYEQYF. CDR3 DNA: TGTGCCAGCAGCCAGAATTCCCCTCCAGCGATAACCTACGAGCAGTACTTC.

V is TRBV7-2 and J is TRBJ2-7; possible D gene TRBD2, 5 bases. The length of the CDR3 is 15 residues. V dropped 0 bases and J dropped 1 base, with 10 bases sitting between them. The germline V gene encodes CDR1 SGHTA and CDR2 FQGNSA. The CDR3: CASSLAGALSYEQYF. CDR3 bases: TGTGCCAGCAGCTTAGCGGGAGCGTTATCCTACGAGCAGTACTTC.

The gene calls are TRBV6-1 and TRBJ2-1, with 7 bases matching TRBD2. V lost 4 bases and J lost 0; bases outside the gene matches: 3. Germline V gene sequence: CDR1 MNHNS, CDR2 SASEGT. The CDR3 contains 15 residues. This CDR3 reads CASSVRGNSYNEQFF. The CDR3 coding sequence is TGTGCCAGCAGTGTGCGGGGGAACTCCTACAATGAGCAGTTCTTC.

The chain has TRBV25-1 and TRBJ2-2, with TRBD1 as a possible D gene (6 bases). The length of the CDR3 is 15 residues. Germline lookup yields CDR1 MGHDK and CDR2 SYGVNS. Deletions cut 6 bases from V and 6 bases from J, with 17 bases between. The CDR3 is CASSRGGFTPGELFF. As DNA, the CDR3 is TGTGCCAGCAGCAGGGGCGGGTTTACGCCCGGGGAGCTGTTTTTT.

V usage is TRBV28 and J usage is TRBJ2-7; 7 positions agree with TRBD1. Germline V gene data show CDR1 as MDHEN and CDR2 as SYDVKM. Germline trimming cut 6 bases from V and 1 base from J; bases unmatched to any gene: 9. The CDR3 length is 15 residues. The CDR3 loop is CASRPGTAFSYEQYF. The CDR3, as DNA: TGTGCCAGCAGACCCGGGACAGCCTTTTCCTACGAGCAGTACTTC.